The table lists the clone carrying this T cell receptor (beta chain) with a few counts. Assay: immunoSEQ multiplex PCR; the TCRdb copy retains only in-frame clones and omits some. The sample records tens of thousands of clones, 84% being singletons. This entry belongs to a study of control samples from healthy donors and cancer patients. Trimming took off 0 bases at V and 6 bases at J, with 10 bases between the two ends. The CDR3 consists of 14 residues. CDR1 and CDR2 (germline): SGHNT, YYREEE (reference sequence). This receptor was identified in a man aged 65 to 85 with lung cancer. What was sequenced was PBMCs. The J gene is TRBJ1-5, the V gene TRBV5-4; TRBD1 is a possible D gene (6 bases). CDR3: CASSLDREAQPQHF. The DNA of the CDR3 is TGTGCCAGCAGCTTGGACAGGGAGGCTCAGCCCCAGCATTTT. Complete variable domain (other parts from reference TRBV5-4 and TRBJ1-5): ETGVTQSPTHLIKTRGQQVTLRCSSQSGHNTVSWYQQALGQGPQFIFQYYREEENGRGNFPPRFSGLQFPNYSSELNVNALELDDSALYLCASSLDREAQPQHFGDGTRLSIL.